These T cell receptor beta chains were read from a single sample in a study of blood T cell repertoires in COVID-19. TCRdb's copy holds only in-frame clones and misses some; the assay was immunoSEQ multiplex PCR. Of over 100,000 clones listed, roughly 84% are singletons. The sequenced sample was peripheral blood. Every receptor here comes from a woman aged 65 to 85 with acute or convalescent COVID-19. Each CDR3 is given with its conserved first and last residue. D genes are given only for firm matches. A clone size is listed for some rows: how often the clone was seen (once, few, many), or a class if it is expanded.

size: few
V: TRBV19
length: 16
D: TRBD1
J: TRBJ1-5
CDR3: CASSMGQGAGNQPQHF
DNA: TGTGCCAGTAGTATGGGACAGGGGGCTGGGAATCAGCCCCAGCATTTT

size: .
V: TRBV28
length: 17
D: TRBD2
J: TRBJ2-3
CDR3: CASRLPSGPTSTDTQYF
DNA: TGTGCCAGCAGACTTCCTAGCGGGCCCACTAGCACAGATACGCAGTATTTT

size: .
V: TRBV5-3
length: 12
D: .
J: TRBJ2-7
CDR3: CASNRRFHEQYF
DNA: TGTGCCTCCAACCGGAGGTTCCACGAGCAGTACTTC

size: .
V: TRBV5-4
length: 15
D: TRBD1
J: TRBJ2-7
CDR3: CASSLGGQGGYEQYF
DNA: TGTGCCAGCAGCCTGGGGGGACAGGGGGGATACGAGCAGTACTTC

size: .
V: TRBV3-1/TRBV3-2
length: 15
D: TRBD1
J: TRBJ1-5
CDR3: CASSPTRDRGQPQHF
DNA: TGTGCCAGCAGCCCCACGAGGGACAGAGGCCAGCCCCAGCATTTT

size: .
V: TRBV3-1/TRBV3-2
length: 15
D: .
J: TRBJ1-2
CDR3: CASSQGQGFNYGYTF
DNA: TGTGCCAGCAGCCAAGGGCAGGGCTTTAACTATGGCTACACCTTC

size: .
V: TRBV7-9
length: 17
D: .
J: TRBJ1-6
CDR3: CASSLASSTVANSPLHF
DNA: TGTGCCAGCAGCTTAGCCTCCTCGACAGTCGCTAATTCACCCCTCCACTTT

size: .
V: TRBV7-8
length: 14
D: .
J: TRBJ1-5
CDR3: CASSLSALNQPQHF
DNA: TGTGCCAGCAGCTTGAGTGCCCTAAATCAGCCCCAGCATTTT

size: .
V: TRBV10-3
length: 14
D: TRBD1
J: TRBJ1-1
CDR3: CAISRGQVNTEAFF
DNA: TGTGCCATCAGTCGAGGACAGGTGAACACTGAAGCTTTCTTT

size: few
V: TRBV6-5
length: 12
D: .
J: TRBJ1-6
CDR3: CASGRPNSPLHF
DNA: TGTGCCAGCGGGAGGCCCAATTCACCCCTCCACTTT

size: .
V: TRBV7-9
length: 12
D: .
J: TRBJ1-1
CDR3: CASSPGDGEAFF
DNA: TGTGCCAGCAGCCCCGGGGATGGTGAAGCTTTCTTT

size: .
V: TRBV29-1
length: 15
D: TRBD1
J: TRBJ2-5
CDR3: CSVEARGLVRETQYF
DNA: TGCAGCGTTGAAGCGAGGGGGCTCGTCCGAGAGACCCAGTACTTC

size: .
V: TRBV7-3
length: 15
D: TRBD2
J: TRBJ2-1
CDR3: CASSLSGTRGYEQFF
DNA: TGTGCCAGCAGCTTATCGGGGACTAGGGGGTATGAGCAGTTCTTC

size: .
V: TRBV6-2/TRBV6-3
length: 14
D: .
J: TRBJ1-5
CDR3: CASSEGGANQPQHF
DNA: TGTGCCAGCAGTGAGGGAGGGGCCAATCAGCCCCAGCATTTT

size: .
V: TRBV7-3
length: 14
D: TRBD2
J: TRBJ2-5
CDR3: CASSLEGTSKTQYF
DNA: TGTGCCAGCAGCTTGGAAGGGACTAGCAAGACCCAGTACTTC

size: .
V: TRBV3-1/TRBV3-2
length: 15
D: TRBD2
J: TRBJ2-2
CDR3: CASSQITGGTGELFF
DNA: TGTGCCAGCAGCCAAATTACGGGGGGCACCGGGGAGCTGTTTTTT

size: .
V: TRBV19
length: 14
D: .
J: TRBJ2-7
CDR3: CASSLTPDSYEQYF
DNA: TGTGCCAGTAGTCTTACCCCGGACAGCTACGAGCAGTACTTC

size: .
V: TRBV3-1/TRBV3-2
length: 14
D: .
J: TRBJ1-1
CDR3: CASSQEGGGAEAFF
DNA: TGTGCCAGCAGCCAAGAGGGTGGAGGTGCAGAAGCTTTCTTT

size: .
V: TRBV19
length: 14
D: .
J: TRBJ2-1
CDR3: CASSPPGQEHEQFF
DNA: TGTGCCAGTAGCCCTCCGGGACAAGAACATGAGCAGTTCTTC

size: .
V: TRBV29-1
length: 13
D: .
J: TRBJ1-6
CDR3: CSVSRDYNSPLHF
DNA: TGCAGCGTTAGCCGGGACTATAATTCACCCCTCCACTTT

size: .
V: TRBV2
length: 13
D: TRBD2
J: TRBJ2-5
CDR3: CASSSSGEETQYF
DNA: TGTGCCAGCAGTAGTAGCGGGGAAGAGACCCAGTACTTC

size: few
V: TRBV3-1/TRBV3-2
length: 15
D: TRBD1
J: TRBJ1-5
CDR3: CASSLGTGGNQPQHF
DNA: TGTGCCAGCAGCCTCGGGACAGGGGGGAATCAGCCCCAGCATTTT

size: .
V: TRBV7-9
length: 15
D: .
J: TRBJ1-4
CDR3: CASSLSGGGREKLFF
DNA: TGTGCCAGCAGCCTAAGCGGGGGAGGTCGTGAAAAACTGTTTTTT

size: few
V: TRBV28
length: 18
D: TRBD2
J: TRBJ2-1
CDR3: CASSQPHLRGRYYNEQFF
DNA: TGTGCCAGCAGCCAACCCCACCTCCGCGGGAGGTACTACAATGAGCAGTTCTTC

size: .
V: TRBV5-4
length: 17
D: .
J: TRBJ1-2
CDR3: CASSLGGRGRERAGYTF
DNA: TGTGCCAGCAGCTTGGGGGGACGGGGACGGGAGCGGGCTGGCTACACCTTC

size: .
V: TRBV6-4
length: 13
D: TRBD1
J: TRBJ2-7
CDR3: CASSEGRGWEQYF
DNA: TGTGCCAGCAGTGAAGGCAGGGGGTGGGAGCAGTACTTC

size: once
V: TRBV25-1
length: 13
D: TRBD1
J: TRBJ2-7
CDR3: CASRGTGTYEQYF
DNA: TGTGCCAGCAGGGGGACAGGGACCTACGAGCAGTACTTC

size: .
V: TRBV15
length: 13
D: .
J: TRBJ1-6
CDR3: CATAFPGESPLHF
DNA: TGTGCCACCGCTTTCCCGGGGGAGTCACCCCTCCACTTT

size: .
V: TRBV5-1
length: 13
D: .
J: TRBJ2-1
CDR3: CASSYPQGNEQFF
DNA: TGCGCCAGCAGCTACCCCCAGGGGAATGAGCAGTTCTTC

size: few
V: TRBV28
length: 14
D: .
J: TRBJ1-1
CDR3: CASSLSGANTEAFF
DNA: TGTGCCAGCAGTTTAAGCGGAGCCAACACTGAAGCTTTCTTT

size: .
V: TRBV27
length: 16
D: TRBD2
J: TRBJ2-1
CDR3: CASIPRRLAGGDEQFF
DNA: TGTGCCAGCATCCCCCGGAGGCTAGCGGGAGGAGATGAGCAGTTCTTC

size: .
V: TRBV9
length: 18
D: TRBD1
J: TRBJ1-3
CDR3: CASSTAGTDNLSGNTIYF
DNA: TGTGCCAGCAGCACTGCCGGGACAGATAACCTCTCTGGAAACACCATATATTTT

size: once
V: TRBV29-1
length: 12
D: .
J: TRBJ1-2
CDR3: CSAHLTGTGYTF
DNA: TGCAGCGCCCACCTCACAGGGACCGGCTACACCTTC

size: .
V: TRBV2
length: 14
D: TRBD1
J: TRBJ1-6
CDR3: CASSEETGGSPLHF
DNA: TGTGCCAGCAGTGAAGAGACAGGGGGCTCACCCCTCCACTTT

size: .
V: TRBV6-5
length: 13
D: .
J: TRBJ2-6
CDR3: CATTSSGANVLTF
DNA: TGTGCCACCACAAGCTCTGGGGCCAACGTCCTGACTTTC

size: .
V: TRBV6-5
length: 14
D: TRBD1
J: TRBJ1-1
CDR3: CASSYETGGTRAFF
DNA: TGTGCCAGCAGTTACGAAACAGGGGGAACTCGAGCTTTCTTT

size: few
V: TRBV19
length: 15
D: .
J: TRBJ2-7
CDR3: CASSTARGSGYEQYF
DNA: TGTGCCAGTAGTACCGCTCGGGGGAGCGGCTACGAGCAGTACTTC

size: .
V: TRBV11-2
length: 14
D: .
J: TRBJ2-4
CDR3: CASSPGRQENIQYF
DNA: TGTGCCAGCAGCCCCGGACGACAGGAAAACATTCAGTACTTC

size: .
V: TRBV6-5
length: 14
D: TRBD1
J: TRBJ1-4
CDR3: CASSWTGGNEKLFF
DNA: TGTGCCAGCAGTTGGACAGGGGGAAACGAAAAACTGTTTTTT

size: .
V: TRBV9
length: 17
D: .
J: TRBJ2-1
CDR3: CASSPTVGGGPQNEQFF
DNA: TGTGCCAGCAGCCCTACTGTAGGGGGAGGGCCGCAGAATGAGCAGTTCTTC

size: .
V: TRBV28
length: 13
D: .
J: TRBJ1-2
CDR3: CASSFSGNYGYTF
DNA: TGTGCCAGCAGTTTCAGCGGGAACTATGGCTACACCTTC

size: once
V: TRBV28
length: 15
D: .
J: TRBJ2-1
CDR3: CASRGGMAQVNEQFF
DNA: TGTGCCAGCAGAGGAGGAATGGCCCAGGTCAATGAGCAGTTCTTC

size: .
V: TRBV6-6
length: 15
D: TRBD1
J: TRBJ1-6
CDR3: CASSYRTGNDSPLHF
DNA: TGTGCCAGCAGTTACCGGACAGGGAACGATTCACCCCTCCACTTT

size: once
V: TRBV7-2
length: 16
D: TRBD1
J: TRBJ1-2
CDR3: CASSPTGGRGRSGYTF
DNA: TGTGCCAGCAGCCCAACTGGAGGCAGGGGGCGATCCGGCTACACCTTC

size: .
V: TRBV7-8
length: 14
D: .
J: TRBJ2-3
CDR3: CASSSLSGTDTQYF
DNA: TGTGCCAGCAGCTCGTTATCGGGAACAGATACGCAGTATTTT

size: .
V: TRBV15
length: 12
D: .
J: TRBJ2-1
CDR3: CATSIQGNEQFF
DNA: TGTGCCACCAGCATCCAGGGGAATGAGCAGTTCTTC

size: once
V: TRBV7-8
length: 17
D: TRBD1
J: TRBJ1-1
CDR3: CASTLNPYRGRNTEAFF
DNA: TGTGCCAGCACCCTAAACCCATACAGGGGAAGGAACACTGAAGCTTTCTTT

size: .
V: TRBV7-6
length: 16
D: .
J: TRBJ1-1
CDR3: CASSLGAGVSNTEAFF
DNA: TGTGCCAGCAGCTTAGGGGCAGGGGTGAGCAACACTGAAGCTTTCTTT

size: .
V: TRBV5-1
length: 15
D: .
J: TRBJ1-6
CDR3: CASSLARTGNSPLHF
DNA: TGCGCCAGCAGCTTGGCCAGAACGGGGAATTCACCCCTCCACTTT

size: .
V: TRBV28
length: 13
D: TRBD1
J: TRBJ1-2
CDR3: CASRPTGVDGYTF
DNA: TGTGCCAGCAGACCTACAGGGGTTGATGGCTACACCTTC

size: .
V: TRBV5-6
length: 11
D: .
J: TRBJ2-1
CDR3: CASSFVNEQFF
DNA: TGTGCCAGCAGCTTCGTCAATGAGCAGTTCTTC

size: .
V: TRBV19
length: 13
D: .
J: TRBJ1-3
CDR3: CASIRRDGNTIYF
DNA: TGTGCCAGTATAAGGAGGGATGGAAACACCATATATTTT

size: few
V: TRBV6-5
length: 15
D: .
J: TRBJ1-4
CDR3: CASSPGRGYNEKLFF
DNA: TGTGCCAGCAGCCCCGGTAGAGGGTATAATGAAAAACTGTTTTTT